These 20 T cell receptor beta chains originate from one sample sequenced in a study of T cell changes during pregnancy in multiple sclerosis. The data were produced by immunoSEQ multiplex PCR, yet TCRdb's version contains in-frame clones alone and is incomplete. The table shows roughly 100,000 clones, with around 92% occurring only once. Sequenced material: peripheral blood, taken after pregnancy. These receptors came from a female donor in good health, enrolled as a control in a pregnancy study.

The chain is built from TRBV4-3 and TRBJ2-1; D remains unclear. The CDR3 sequence is 16 residues long. The germline V gene encodes CDR1 LGHNA and CDR2 YSLEER. V was pared by 1 base and J by 1 base, with 11 bases between. CDR3 amino acids: CASSQGPPQSYNEQFF. The CDR3 nucleotides read TGCGCCAGCAGCCAAGGACCCCCACAGTCCTACAATGAGCAGTTCTTC.

V usage is TRBV9 and J usage is TRBJ1-2; TRBD1 is a possible D gene (6 bases). The CDR3 contains 15 residues. Germline CDR1 and CDR2: SGDLS and YYNGEE. Trimming took 0 bases from V and 4 from J, leaving 13 bases between them. The CDR3 DNA reads TGTGCCAGCAGCGTAGCGGGGGGCGCGGGCTATGGCTACACCTTC. Translation: CASSVAGGAGYGYTF.

The sample holds one count of this clone. This chain joins TRBV19 and TRBJ1-3; TRBD1 aligns across 8 bases. The J segment lost 4 bases and the V segment lost 5 bases, leaving 10 bases of the junction unmatched. The CDR3 is made up of 16 amino acids. Germline lookup yields CDR1 LNHDA and CDR2 SQIVND (reference sequence). The CDR3 here is CASSFTGTGTGNTIYF. In DNA form, the CDR3 reads TGTGCCAGTAGTTTCACCGGGACAGGAACCGGAAACACCATATATTTT.

The chain couples TRBV13 to TRBJ1-2, with 7 positions matching TRBD1. This CDR3 is 17 amino acids long. Trimming took 0 bases from V and 6 from J; bases not matched to a gene: 13. Germline CDR1 reads PRHDT; CDR2 reads FYEKMQ (reference sequence). CDR3 protein: CASSLGMRGLSSHGYTF. In DNA form, the CDR3 reads TGTGCCAGCAGCTTAGGCATGAGGGGGCTAAGTTCACATGGCTACACCTTC.

The chain links TRBV18 to TRBJ1-1; 7 bases fit TRBD1. Unmatched junction bases numbered 3, after V lost 1 base and J lost 4 bases. CDR1 and CDR2 from the germline V gene are KGHSH and LQKENI. The CDR3 is 14 residues long. CDR3 sequence: CASSPLGDSTEAFF. The CDR3 region has the DNA TGTGCCAGCTCACCACTGGGGGACAGCACTGAAGCTTTCTTT.

V usage is TRBV11-3 and J usage is TRBJ2-5; D possibly corresponds to TRBD2 (6 bases). V lost 5 bases and J lost 5, with 21 bases in between. This CDR3 is built from 16 residues. In germline, CDR1 is SGHNT, CDR2 YENEEA. The CDR3 protein is CASSGHLGTPWETQYF. The CDR3 DNA follows: TGTGCCAGCAGCGGGCACCTTGGGACTCCCTGGGAGACCCAGTACTTC.

The table lists this clone with a count of one. The chain is built from TRBV28 and TRBJ2-3; TRBD2 matches 11 bases. V gave up 3 bases and J gave up 5 bases; unmatched junction bases: 7. Germline assignment: CDR1 MDHEN and CDR2 SYDVKM. The CDR3 loop spans 16 amino acids. The CDR3 spells CASSFSVAGGIDTQYF. The CDR3 nucleotides are TGTGCCAGCAGTTTCTCCGTAGCGGGGGGGATAGATACGCAGTATTTT.

This chain joins TRBV7-3 and TRBJ2-1, with 10 bases that match TRBD2. The CDR3 is 16 residues long. The V gene's germline CDR1 is SGHTA and CDR2 FQGTGA. The junction had 9 bases not matched to a gene; V was cut back by 1 base and J by 9 bases. This CDR3 reads CASSLISSGGAGEQFF. The CDR3 coding sequence is TGTGCCAGCAGCTTAATCAGCAGCGGGGGGGCCGGTGAGCAGTTCTTC.

V usage is TRBV7-6 and J usage is TRBJ1-2, with TRBD1 as a possible D gene (5 bases). The CDR3 is 16 amino acids. Germline CDR1 SGHVS, CDR2 FNYEAQ. V lost 4 bases and J 3 bases, leaving 18 bases between the germline ends. This CDR3 is CASSSRKGSLDYGYTF. The CDR3 DNA sequence: TGTGCCAGCAGCTCCCGGAAGGGGTCATTAGACTATGGCTACACCTTC. Full variable domain (remainder filled in from reference TRBV7-6 and TRBJ1-2): GAGVSQSPRYKVTKRGQDVALRCDPISGHVSLYWYRQALGQGPEFLTYFNYEAQQDKSGLPNDRFSAERPEGSISTLTIQRTEQRDSAMYRCASSSRKGSLDYGYTFGSGTRLTVV.

The rearrangement links TRBV9 to TRBJ2-3; D possibly corresponds to TRBD2 (7 bases). V was clipped by 0 bases and J by 5 bases, with 13 bases between them. Germline CDR1 and CDR2: SGDLS and YYNGEE. The length of the CDR3 is 15 residues. CDR3 residues: CASSVGGGLGDTQYF. CDR3 DNA: TGTGCCAGCAGCGTAGGGGGGGGGCTGGGAGATACGCAGTATTTT.

The rearrangement joins TRBV18 to TRBJ2-5; D possibly corresponds to TRBD1 (6 bases). Germline assignment: CDR1 KGHSH and CDR2 LQKENI. V gave up 6 bases and J gave up 2 bases, with 13 bases separating them. This CDR3 is built from 14 residues. For the CDR3, the DNA is TGTGCCAGCTCGCCTCAGGGGAGACAAGAGACCCAGTACTTC. This translates into CASSPQGRQETQYF.

This chain uses TRBV11-2 with TRBJ2-1, with TRBD2 identical over 10 bases. The length of the CDR3 is 14 residues. Looked up from germline, CDR1 is SGHAT and CDR2 is FQNNGV. V shed 3 bases, J shed 9 bases, and the junction held 5 bases outside the gene matches. In nucleotides, the CDR3 is TGTGCCAGCAGCTTCCCCCTAGCGGGGGTTGAGCAGTTCTTC. Protein product: CASSFPLAGVEQFF.

V gene TRBV6-5 combines with J gene TRBJ2-2, with 7 bases matching TRBD1. From germline, CDR1 is MNHEY and CDR2 SVGAGI. V shed 0 bases and J 5 bases; nucleotides not matched to a gene: 0. The CDR3 contains 14 residues. CDR3 in DNA: TGTGCCAGCAGTTACTCACAGGGGACCGGGGAGCTGTTTTTT. This encodes CASSYSQGTGELFF.

This chain uses TRBV19 with TRBJ2-1, with TRBD2 identical over 16 bases. The germline V gene encodes CDR1 LNHDA and CDR2 SQIVND (reference sequence). The CDR3 has 17 residues. Unmatched junction bases numbered 9, after V lost 9 bases and J lost 4 bases. This chain's CDR3 is CASKGLAGGAGYNEQFF. The DNA of the CDR3 is TGTGCCAGCAAGGGACTAGCGGGGGGGGCAGGATACAATGAGCAGTTCTTC.

The gene calls are TRBV6-6 and TRBJ2-1, with D maybe TRBD1 (6 bases). Trimming shortened V by 4 bases and J by 7 bases, and 14 bases separated the two germline ends. The germline V gene encodes CDR1 MNHNY and CDR2 SVGAGI (reference sequence). This CDR3 is built from 14 residues. In DNA, the CDR3 is TGTGCCAGCAGTTCAAGACAGGAACAAAATGAGCAGTTCTTC. Amino acids: CASSSRQEQNEQFF.

The rearrangement joins TRBV28 to TRBJ1-4, with 7 bases aligning to TRBD1. After removal of 6 bases from V and 1 base from J, the junction contained 5 bases not matched to a gene. This CDR3 region has 15 residues. Germline V CDR1 and CDR2: MDHEN, SYDVKM. The CDR3 spells CASSVTGVTNEKLFF. CDR3 DNA sequence: TGTGCCAGCAGCGTTACAGGGGTAACTAATGAAAAACTGTTTTTT. Full variable domain (missing parts from reference TRBV28 and TRBJ1-4): DVKVTQSSRYLVKRTGEKVFLECVQDMDHENMFWYRQDPGLGLRLIYFSYDVKMKEKGDIPEGYSVSREKKERFSLILESASTNQTSMYLCASSVTGVTNEKLFFGSGTQLSVL.

The J gene is TRBJ2-1, the V gene TRBV4-2, with 9 bases identical to TRBD2. CDR1 and CDR2 (germline): LGHNA, YNFKEQ. V trimming: 3 bases; J trimming: 6 bases; junction bases outside the gene matches: 6. The CDR3 is 15 residues long. This CDR3 reads CASSQGTSFSNEQFF. DNA of the CDR3: TGTGCCAGCAGCCAGGGGACTAGCTTCTCCAATGAGCAGTTCTTC.

The chain uses TRBV13 and TRBJ2-5; D gene ambiguous. This CDR3 is built from 13 residues. The germline CDR1 and CDR2 sequences are PRHDT and FYEKMQ (reference sequence). The ends were cut back, 3 bases at V and 5 bases at J, with 10 bases in the middle. In DNA, the CDR3 is TGTGCCAGCAGCTTTCTGAGGTTGGAGACCCAGTACTTC. Translation gives CASSFLRLETQYF.

The chain couples TRBV7-2 to TRBJ2-3; 8 bases match TRBD2. This CDR3 has 17 residues. Germline lookup yields CDR1 SGHTA and CDR2 FQGNSA. V shed 1 base, J shed 6 bases, and the junction held 12 bases outside the gene matches. The CDR3 protein is CASSLVKVRGGPDTQYF. CDR3 coding DNA: TGTGCCAGCAGCTTAGTAAAAGTACGGGGGGGGCCGGATACGCAGTATTTT. The full variable domain, rest sourced from reference TRBV7-2 and TRBJ2-3, is GAGVSQSPSNKVTEKGKDVELRCDPISGHTALYWYRQSLGQGLEFLIYFQGNSAPDKSGLPSDRFSAERTGGSVSTLTIQRTQQEDSAVYLCASSLVKVRGGPDTQYFGPGTRLTVL.

V is TRBV7-6 and J is TRBJ2-2; D perhaps matches TRBD1 (6 bases). V gave up 4 bases and J gave up 3 bases, with 12 bases separating them. The CDR3 sequence is 15 residues long. The germline V gene encodes CDR1 SGHVS and CDR2 FNYEAQ. The CDR3 sequence is CASSWRAGDTGELFF. CDR3 sequence (DNA): TGTGCCAGCAGCTGGAGAGCAGGGGACACCGGGGAGCTGTTTTTT.